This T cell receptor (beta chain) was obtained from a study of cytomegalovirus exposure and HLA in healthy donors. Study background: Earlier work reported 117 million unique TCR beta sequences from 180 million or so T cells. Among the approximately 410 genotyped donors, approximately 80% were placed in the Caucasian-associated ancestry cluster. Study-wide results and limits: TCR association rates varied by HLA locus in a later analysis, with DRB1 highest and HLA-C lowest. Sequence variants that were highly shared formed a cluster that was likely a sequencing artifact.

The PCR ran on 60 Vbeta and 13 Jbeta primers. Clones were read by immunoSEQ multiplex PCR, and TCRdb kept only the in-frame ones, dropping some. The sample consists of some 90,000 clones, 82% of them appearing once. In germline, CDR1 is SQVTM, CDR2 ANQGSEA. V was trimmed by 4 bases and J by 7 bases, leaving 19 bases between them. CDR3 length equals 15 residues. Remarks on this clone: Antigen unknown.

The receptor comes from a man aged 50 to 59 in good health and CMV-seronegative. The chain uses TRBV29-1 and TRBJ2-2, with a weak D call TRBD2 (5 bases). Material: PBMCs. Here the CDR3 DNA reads TGCAGCGTTGGGGGTAGCCCTATCGGAGGCGGGGAGCTGTTTTTT. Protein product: CSVGGSPIGGGELFF.